Included here is one T cell receptor beta chain sequence, with context. The target antigen is unknown. The PCR was carried out with 60 Vbeta primers and 13 Jbeta primers. Here immunoSEQ multiplex PCR was the method, and the copy in TCRdb shows in-frame clones only, minus some. The sample lists over 150,000 clones, 70% to 85% occurring once. This entry comes from a study of cytomegalovirus exposure and HLA in healthy donors. Whole-study results and caveats: Analyses of presence and absence presupposed an approximately uniform sequencing depth across donors. In a later analysis, CMV-associated beta chains were mostly HLA-associated, it appeared.

CDR1 and CDR2 from the germline V gene are SGHNT and YYREEE (reference sequence). CDR3 length: 16 residues. The sequenced material came from PBMCs. This sequence joins TRBV5-4 and TRBJ2-5, with 10 bases aligning to TRBD2. The J call is uncertain, as TRBJ2-7 better fits the DNA end. The origin of this receptor is a boy aged 2 to 9 in good health and CMV-seronegative. The CDR3 nucleotides read TGTGCCAGCAGCCAAAGCGGGGGGGCCGTGAACGACGAGCAGTACTTC. It encodes CASSQSGGAVNDEQYF.